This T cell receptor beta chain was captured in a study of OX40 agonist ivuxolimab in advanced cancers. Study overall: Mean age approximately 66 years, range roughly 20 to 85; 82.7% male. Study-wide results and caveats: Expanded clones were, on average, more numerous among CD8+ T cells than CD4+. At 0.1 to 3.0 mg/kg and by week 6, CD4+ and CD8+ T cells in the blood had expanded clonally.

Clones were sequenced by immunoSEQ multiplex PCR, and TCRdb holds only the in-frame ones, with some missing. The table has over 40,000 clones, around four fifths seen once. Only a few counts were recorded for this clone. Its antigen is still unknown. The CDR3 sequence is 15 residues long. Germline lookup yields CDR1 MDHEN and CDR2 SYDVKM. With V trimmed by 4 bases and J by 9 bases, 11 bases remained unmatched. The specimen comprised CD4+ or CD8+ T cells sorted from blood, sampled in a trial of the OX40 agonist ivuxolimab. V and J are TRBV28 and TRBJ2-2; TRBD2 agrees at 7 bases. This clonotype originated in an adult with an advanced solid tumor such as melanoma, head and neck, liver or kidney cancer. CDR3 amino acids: CASSWDLAAHRELFF. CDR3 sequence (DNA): TGTGCCAGCAGTTGGGACCTAGCGGCCCACCGGGAGCTGTTTTTT.